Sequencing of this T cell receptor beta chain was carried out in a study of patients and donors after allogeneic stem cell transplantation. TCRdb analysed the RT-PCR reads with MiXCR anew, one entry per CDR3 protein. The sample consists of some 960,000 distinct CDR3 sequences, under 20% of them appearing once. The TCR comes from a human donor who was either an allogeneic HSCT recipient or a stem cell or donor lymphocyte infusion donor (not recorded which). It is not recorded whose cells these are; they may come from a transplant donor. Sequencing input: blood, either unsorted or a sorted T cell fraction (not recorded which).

CDR3 protein: CASSQGDRGDEKLFF. Here the CDR3 DNA reads TGTGCCAGCAGCCAGGGGGACAGGGGAGATGAAAAACTGTTTTTT. The chain is built from TRBV4-2 and TRBJ1-4, with TRBD1 matching 10 bases. Germline lookup yields CDR1 LGHNA and CDR2 YNFKEQ. J lost 6 bases, V lost 3 bases, and 4 bases had no gene match. CDR3 length: 15 amino acids.